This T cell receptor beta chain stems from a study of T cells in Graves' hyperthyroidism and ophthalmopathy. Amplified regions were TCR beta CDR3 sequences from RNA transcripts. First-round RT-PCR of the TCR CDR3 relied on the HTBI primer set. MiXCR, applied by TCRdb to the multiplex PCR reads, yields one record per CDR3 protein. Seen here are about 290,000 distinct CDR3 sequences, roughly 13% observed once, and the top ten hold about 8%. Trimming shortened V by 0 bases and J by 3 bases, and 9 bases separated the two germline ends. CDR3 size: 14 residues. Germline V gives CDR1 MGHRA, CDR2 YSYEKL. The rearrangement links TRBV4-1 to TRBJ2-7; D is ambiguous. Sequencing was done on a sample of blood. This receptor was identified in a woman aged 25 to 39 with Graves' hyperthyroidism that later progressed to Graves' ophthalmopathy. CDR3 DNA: TGCGCCAGCAGCCAAGATACCATCAGCTACGAGCAGTACTTC. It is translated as CASSQDTISYEQYF.